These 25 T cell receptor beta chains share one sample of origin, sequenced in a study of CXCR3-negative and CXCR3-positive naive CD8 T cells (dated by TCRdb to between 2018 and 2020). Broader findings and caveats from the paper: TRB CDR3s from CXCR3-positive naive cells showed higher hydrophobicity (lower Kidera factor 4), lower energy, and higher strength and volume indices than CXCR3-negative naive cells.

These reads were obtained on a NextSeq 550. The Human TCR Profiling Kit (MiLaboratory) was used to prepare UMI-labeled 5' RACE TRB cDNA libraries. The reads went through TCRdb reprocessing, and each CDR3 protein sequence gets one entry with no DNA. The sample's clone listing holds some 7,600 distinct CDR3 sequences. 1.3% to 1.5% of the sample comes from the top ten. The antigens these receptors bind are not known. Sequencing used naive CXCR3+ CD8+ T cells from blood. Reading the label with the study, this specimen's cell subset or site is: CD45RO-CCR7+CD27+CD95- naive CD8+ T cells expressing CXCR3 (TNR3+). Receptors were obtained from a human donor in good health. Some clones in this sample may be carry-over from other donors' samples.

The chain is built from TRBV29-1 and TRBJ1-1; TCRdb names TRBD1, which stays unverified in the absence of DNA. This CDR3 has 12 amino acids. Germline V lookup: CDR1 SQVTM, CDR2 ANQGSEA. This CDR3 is CSAHDGGPEAFF.

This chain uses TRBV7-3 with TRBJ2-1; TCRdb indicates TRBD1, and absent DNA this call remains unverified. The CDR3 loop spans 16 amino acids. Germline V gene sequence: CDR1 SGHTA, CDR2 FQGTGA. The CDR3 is CASSPGLADSYNEQFF.

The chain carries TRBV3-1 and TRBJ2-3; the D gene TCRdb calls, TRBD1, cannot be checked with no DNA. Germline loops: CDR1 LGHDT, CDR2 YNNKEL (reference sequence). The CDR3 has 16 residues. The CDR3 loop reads CASSQDYGGLADTQYF.

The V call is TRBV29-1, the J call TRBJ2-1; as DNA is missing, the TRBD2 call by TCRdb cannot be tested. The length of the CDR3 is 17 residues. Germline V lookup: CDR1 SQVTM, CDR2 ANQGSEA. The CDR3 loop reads CSAWGAPGPEAYNEQFF.

CDR3 loop: CSVVLAGELFF. J is TRBJ2-2 and V is TRBV29-1. The germline V gene has CDR1 SQVTM and CDR2 ANQGSEA. The CDR3 consists of 11 residues.

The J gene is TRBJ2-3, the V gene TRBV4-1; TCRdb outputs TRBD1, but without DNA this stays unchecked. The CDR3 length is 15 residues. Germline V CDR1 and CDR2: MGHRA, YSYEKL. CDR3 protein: CASSPRTGRADTQYF.

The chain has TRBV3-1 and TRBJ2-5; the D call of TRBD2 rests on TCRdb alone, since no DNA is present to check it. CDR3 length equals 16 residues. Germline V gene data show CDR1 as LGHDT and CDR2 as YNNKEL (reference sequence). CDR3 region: CASSLLREGDQETQYF.

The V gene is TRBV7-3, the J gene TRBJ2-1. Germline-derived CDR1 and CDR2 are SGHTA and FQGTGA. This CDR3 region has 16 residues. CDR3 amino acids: CASSLMAGGSYNEQFF. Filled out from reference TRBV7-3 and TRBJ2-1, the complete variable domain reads GAGVSQTPSNKVTEKGKYVELRCDPISGHTALYWYRQSLGQGPEFLIYFQGTGAADDSGLPNDRFFAVRPEGSVSTLKIQRTERGDSAVYLCASSLMAGGSYNEQFFGPGTRLTVL.

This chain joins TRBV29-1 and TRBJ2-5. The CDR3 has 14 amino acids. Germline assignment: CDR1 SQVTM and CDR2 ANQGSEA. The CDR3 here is CSVETQLTQQTQYF.

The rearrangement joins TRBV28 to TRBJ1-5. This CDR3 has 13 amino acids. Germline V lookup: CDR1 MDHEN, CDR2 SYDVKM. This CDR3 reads CASSSHGNQPQHF.

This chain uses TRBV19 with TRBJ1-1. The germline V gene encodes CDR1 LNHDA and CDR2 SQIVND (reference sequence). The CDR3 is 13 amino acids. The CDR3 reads CASTLTVNTEAFF. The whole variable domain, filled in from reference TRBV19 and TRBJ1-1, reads DGGITQSPKYLFRKEGQNVTLSCEQNLNHDAMYWYRQDPGQGLRLIYYSQIVNDFQKGDIAEGYSVSREKKESFPLTVTSAQKNPTAFYLCASTLTVNTEAFFGQGTRLTVV.

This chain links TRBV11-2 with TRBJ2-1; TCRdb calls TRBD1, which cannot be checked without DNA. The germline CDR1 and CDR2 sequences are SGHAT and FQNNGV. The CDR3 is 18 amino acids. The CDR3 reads CASSPTPPGQGSYNEQFF.

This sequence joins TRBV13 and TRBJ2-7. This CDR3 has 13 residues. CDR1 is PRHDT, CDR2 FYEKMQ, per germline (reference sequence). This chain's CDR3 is CASSLGPSYEQYF.

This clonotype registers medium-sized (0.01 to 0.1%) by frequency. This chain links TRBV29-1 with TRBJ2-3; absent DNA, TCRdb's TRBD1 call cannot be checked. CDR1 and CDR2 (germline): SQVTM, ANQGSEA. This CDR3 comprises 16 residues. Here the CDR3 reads CSDHSDDRGPLDTQYF.

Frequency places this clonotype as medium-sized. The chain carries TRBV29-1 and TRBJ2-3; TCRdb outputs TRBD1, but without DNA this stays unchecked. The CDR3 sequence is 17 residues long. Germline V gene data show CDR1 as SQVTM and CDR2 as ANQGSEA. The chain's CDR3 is CSVIAVGGTGVVDTQYF.

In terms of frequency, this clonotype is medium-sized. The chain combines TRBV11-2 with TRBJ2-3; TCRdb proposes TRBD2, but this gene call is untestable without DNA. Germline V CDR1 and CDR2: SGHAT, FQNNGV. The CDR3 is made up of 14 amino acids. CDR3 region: CASRAEFDTDTQYF.

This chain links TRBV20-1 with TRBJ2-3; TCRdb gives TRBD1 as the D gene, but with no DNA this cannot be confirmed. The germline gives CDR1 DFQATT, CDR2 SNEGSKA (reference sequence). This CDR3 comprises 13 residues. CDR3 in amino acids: CSANPQDKDTQYF.

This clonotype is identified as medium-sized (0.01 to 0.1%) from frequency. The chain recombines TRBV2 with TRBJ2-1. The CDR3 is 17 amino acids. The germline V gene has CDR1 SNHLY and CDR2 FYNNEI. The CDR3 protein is CASSEALTRSSYNEQFF.

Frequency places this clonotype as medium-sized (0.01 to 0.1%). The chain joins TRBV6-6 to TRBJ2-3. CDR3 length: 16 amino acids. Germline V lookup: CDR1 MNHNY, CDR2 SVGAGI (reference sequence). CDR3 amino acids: CASSYGFGQGTDTQYF.

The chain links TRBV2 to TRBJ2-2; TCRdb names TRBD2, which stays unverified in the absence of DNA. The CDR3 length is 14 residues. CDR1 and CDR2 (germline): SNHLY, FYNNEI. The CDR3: CASSGGGLTGELFF. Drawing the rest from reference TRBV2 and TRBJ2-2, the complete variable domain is EPEVTQTPSHQVTQMGQEVILRCVPISNHLYFYWYRQILGQKVEFLVSFYNNEISEKSEIFDDQFSVERPDGSNFTLKIRSTKLEDSAMYFCASSGGGLTGELFFGEGSRLTVL.

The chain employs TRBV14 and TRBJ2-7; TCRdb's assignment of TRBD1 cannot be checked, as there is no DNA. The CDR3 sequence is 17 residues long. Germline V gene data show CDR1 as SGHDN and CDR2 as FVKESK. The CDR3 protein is CASSRETGTGAIYEPYF.

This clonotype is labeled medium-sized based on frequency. The CDR3 sequence: CASSQEGYDTQYF. The chain joins TRBV5-5 to TRBJ2-3; TCRdb calls TRBD2, which cannot be checked without DNA. Germline V gene data show CDR1 as SGHKS and CDR2 as YYEKEE (reference sequence). The CDR3 extends over 13 amino acids.

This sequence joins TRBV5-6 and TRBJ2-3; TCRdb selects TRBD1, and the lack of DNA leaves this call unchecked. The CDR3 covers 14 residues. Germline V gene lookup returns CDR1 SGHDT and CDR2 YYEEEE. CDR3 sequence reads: CASSWGQGTDTQYF.

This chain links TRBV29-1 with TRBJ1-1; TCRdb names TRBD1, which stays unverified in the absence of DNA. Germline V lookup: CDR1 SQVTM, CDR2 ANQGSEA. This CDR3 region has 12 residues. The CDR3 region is CSVSGGVTEAFF.

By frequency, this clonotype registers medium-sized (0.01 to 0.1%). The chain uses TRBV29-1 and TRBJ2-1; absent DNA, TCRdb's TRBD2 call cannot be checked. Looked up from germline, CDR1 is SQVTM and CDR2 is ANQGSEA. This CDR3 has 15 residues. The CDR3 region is CSVAGLAGVGNEQFF.